This TCR beta chain was captured by sequencing in a study of T-cell memory formation after mild COVID-19. At the level of the study: TCR clustering was largely donor specific.

This clonotype was counted a few times. The antigen is undetermined. The study's findings and limits: Later expanders leaned toward CD4+, whereas clones contracting from day 15 to 85 were balanced CD4/CD8. Prior to infection, memory already included some responding clones, suggesting cross-reactive memory joined.

Constant-segment primers and 5'RACE yielded cDNA libraries for TCR alpha and TCR beta, each carrying sample barcodes and UMIs. Each CDR3 protein gets one entry after TCRdb re-called the 5' RACE reads with MiXCR. The data contain about 430,000 distinct CDR3 sequences, roughly 18% of them singletons. The sequencing sample was made of PBMCs or a T cell subset sorted from them (not recorded which). The receptor was isolated from a man between 18 and 29 years old who had mild COVID-19 (a few samples of this study predate the infection). Cell type and time point are not known.

CDR3 region: CASSSDPTGELFF. As DNA, the CDR3 is TGTGCCAGCAGTTCCGATCCTACCGGGGAGCTGTTTTTT. The chain links TRBV6-6 to TRBJ2-2, with D uncertain. Deletions cut 4 bases from V and 5 bases from J, with 8 bases between. CDR1 is MNHNY and CDR2 is SVGAGI in the germline V gene (reference sequence). The CDR3 is 13 residues long.